This T cell receptor beta chain is drawn from a study of shared clonotypes between healthy human individuals. Study at large: A couple of women and three men aged 18 to 49 made up the donors.

This CDR3 comprises 14 residues. Trimming took off 4 bases at V and 4 bases at J, with 8 bases between the two ends. The germline CDR1 and CDR2 sequences are MDHEN and SYDVKM. Concerning this clone: What it binds is not known.

Splitting the CD4+ cells yielded a CD45RA+ naive subset and a CD45RA-negative memory subset. Study-level points and caveats: Naive subsets generally had larger estimated richness than memory subsets. Exclusively blood specimens were collected; tissue repertoires likely differ.

Method: immunoSEQ multiplex PCR; TCRdb's copy keeps in-frame clones and lacks some. Of 2 million to 2.5 million clones listed, approximately 93% are singletons. This clonotype was obtained from a man younger than 30 in good health. Some clones in this sample may be carry-over from other donors' samples. The source material was naive CD4+ T cells from PBMCs. Subset of the sample: CD45RA+ positively selected. This sequence joins TRBV28 and TRBJ2-6; the D gene is possibly TRBD1 (5 bases). CDR3: CASSSGIGANVLTF. The CDR3 nucleotides are TGTGCCAGCAGTTCAGGGATCGGGGCCAACGTCCTGACTTTC.